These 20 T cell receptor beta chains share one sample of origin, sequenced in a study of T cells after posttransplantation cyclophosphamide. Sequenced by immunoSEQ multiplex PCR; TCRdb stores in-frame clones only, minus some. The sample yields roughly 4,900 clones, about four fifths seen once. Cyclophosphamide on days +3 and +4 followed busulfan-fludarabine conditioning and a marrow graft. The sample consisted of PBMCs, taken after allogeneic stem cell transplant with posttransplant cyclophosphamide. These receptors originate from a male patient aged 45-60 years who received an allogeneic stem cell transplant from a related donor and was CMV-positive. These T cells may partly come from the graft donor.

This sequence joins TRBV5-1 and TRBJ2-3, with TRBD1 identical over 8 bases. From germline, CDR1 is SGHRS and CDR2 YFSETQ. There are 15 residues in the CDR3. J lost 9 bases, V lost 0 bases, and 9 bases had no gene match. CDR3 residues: CASSLALGQGQTQYF. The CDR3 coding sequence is TGCGCCAGCAGCTTGGCTTTAGGACAGGGACAGACGCAGTATTTT.

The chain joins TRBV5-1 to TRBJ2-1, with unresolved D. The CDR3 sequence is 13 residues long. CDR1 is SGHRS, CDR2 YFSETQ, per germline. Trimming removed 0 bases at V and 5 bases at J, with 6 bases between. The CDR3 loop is CASSLDPNNEQFF. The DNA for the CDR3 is TGCGCCAGCAGCTTGGACCCTAACAATGAGCAGTTCTTC.

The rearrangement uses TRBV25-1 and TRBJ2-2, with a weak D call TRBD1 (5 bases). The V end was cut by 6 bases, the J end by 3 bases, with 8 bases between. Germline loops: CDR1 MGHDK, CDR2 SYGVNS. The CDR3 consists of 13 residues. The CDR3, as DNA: TGTGCCAGCAGGTCAGGGTACACCGGGGAGCTGTTTTTT. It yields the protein CASRSGYTGELFF.

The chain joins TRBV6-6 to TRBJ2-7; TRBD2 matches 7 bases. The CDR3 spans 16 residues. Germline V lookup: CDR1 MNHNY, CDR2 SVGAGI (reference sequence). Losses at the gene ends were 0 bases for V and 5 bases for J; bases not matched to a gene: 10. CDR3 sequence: CASSYSGGGSSDEQYF. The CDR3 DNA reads TGTGCCAGCAGTTACTCCGGCGGCGGGAGTTCCGACGAGCAGTACTTC.

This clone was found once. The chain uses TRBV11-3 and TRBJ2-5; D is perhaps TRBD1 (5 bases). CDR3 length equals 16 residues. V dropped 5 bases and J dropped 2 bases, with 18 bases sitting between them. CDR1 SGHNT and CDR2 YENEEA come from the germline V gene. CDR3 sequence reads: CASSHYSTVSQETQYF. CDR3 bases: TGTGCCAGCAGCCACTACTCGACAGTGTCTCAAGAGACCCAGTACTTC.

The chain's CDR3 is CASSSQGALSNQPQHF. In DNA, the CDR3 is TGTGCCAGCAGCTCCCAGGGGGCGCTAAGCAATCAGCCCCAGCATTTT. The chain couples TRBV7-2 to TRBJ1-5, with TRBD1 matching 8 bases. The trim removed 4 bases at V and 1 base at J, leaving 6 bases unmatched. CDR1 and CDR2 (germline): SGHTA, FQGNSA. The CDR3 spans 16 residues. The full variable domain, completed using reference TRBV7-2 and TRBJ1-5, is GAGVSQSPSNKVTEKGKDVELRCDPISGHTALYWYRQSLGQGLEFLIYFQGNSAPDKSGLPSDRFSAERTGGSVSTLTIQRTQQEDSAVYLCASSSQGALSNQPQHFGDGTRLSIL.

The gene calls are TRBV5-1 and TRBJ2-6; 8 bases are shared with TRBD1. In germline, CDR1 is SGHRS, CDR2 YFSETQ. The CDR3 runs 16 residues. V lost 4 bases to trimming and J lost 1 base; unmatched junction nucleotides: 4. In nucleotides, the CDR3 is TGCGCCAGCAGCCTGGACAGGGAATCTGGGGCCAACGTCCTGACTTTC. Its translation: CASSLDRESGANVLTF.

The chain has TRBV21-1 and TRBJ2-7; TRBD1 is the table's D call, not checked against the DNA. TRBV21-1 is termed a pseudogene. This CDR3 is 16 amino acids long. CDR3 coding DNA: TGTGCCAGCAGCAAAGGGGGCCGGGACAGACCCTACGAGCAGTACTTC. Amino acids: CASSKGGRDRPYEQYF.

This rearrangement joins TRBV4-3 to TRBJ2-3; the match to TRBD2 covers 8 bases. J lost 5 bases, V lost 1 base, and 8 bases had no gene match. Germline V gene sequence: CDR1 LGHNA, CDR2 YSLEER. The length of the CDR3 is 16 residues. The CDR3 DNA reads TGCGCCAGCAGCCAAGCGGGGGGGCTCGTCAAAGATACGCAGTATTTT. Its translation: CASSQAGGLVKDTQYF.

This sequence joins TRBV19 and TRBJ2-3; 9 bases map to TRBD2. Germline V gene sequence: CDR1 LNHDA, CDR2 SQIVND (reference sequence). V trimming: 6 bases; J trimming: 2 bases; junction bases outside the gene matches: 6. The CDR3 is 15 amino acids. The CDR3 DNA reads TGTGCCAGTAGCAGCAGCGGGAGGTACACAGATACGCAGTATTTT. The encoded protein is CASSSSGRYTDTQYF.

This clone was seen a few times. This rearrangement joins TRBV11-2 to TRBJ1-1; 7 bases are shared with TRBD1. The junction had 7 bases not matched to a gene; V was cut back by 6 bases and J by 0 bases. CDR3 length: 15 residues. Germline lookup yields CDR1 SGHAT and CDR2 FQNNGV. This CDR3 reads CASRWDRILNTEAFF. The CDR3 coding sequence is TGTGCCAGCAGGTGGGACAGAATCCTGAACACTGAAGCTTTCTTT.

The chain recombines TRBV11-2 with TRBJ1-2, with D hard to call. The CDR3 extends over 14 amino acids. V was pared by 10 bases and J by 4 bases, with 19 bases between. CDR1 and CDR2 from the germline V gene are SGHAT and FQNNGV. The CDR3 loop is CATARPGRLYGYTF. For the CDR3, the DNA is TGTGCCACCGCGAGACCTGGAAGACTCTATGGCTACACCTTC.

The CDR3 bases are TGTGCCAGCAGTTCCTGGGAGTCCGGTGAGCAGTTCTTC. Residues: CASSSWESGEQFF. The V gene is TRBV6-6, the J gene TRBJ2-1; possible D gene TRBD2, 5 bases. The CDR3 is made up of 13 amino acids. The V gene lost 4 bases and the J gene lost 9 bases, with 13 bases spanning the gap. Germline CDR1 MNHNY, CDR2 SVGAGI (reference sequence).

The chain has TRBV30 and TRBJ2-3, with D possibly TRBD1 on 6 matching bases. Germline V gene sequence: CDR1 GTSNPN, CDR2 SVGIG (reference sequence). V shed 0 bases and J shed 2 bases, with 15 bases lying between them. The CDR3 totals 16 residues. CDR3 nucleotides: TGTGCCTGGAGTGTAAGGGGGAAGTTTCACACAGATACGCAGTATTTT. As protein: CAWSVRGKFHTDTQYF.

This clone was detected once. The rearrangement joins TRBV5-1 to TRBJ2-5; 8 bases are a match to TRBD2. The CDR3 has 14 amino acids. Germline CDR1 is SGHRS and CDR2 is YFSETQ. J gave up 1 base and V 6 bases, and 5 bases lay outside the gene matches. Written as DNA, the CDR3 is TGCGCCAGCACCCGGGGGGGTCCCCAAGAGACCCAGTACTTC. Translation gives CASTRGGPQETQYF. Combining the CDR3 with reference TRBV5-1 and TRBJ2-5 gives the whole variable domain KAGVTQTPRYLIKTRGQQVTLSCSPISGHRSVSWYQQTPGQGLQFLFEYFSETQRNKGNFPGRFSGRQFSNSRSEMNVSTLELGDSALYLCASTRGGPQETQYFGPGTRLLVL.

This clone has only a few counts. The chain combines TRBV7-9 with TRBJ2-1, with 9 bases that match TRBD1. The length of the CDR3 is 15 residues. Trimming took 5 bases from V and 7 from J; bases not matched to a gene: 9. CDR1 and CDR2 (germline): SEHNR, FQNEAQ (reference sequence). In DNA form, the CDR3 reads TGTGCCAGCAGCGGGACCTGGACAGGGGATAATGAGCAGTTCTTC. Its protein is CASSGTWTGDNEQFF. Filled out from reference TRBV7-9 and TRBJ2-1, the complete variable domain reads DTGVSQNPRHKITKRGQNVTFRCDPISEHNRLYWYRQTLGQGPEFLTYFQNEAQLEKSRLLSDRFSAERPKGSFSTLEIQRTEQGDSAMYLCASSGTWTGDNEQFFGPGTRLTVL.

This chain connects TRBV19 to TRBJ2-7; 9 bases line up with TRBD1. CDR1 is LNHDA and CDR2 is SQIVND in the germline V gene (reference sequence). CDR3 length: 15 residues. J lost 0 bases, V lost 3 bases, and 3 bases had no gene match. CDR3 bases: TGTGCCAGTAGTATTTGGGGACAGGGCTCCTACGAGCAGTACTTC. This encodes CASSIWGQGSYEQYF.

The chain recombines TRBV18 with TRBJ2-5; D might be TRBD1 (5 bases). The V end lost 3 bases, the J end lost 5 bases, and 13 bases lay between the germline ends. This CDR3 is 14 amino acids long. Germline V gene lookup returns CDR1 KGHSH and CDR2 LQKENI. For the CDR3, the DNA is TGTGCCAGCTCACCGATCACAGGTGGTGAGACCCAGTACTTC. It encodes CASSPITGGETQYF. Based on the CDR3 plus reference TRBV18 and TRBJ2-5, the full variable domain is NAGVMQNPRHLVRRRGQEARLRCSPMKGHSHVYWYRQLPEEGLKFMVYLQKENIIDESGMPKERFSAEFPKEGPSILRIQQVVRGDSAAYFCASSPITGGETQYFGPGTRLLVL.

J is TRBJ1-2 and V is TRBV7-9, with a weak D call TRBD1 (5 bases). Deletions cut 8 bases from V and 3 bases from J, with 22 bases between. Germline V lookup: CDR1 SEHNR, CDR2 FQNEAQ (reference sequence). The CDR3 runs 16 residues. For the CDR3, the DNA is TGTGCCAGCGCCCGATCCGGGGGGATTTTACACTATGGCTACACCTTC. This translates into CASARSGGILHYGYTF.

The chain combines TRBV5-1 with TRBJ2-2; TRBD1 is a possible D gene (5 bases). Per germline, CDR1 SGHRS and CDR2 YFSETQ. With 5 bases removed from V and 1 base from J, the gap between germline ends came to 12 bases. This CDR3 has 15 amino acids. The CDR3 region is CASSPDSMNTGELFF. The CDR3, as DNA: TGCGCCAGCAGTCCCGACAGCATGAACACCGGGGAGCTGTTTTTT.